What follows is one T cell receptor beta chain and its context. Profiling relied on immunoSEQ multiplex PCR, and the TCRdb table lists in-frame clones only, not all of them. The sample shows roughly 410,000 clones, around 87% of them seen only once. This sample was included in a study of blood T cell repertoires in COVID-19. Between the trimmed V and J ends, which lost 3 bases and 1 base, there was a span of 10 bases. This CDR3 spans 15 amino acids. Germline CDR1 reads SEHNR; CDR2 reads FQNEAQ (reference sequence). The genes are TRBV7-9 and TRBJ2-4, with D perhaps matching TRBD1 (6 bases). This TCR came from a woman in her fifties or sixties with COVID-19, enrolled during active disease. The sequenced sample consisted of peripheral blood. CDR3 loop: CASSLGAIAKNIQYF. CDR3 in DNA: TGTGCCAGCAGCTTGGGGGCGATTGCCAAAAACATTCAGTACTTC.